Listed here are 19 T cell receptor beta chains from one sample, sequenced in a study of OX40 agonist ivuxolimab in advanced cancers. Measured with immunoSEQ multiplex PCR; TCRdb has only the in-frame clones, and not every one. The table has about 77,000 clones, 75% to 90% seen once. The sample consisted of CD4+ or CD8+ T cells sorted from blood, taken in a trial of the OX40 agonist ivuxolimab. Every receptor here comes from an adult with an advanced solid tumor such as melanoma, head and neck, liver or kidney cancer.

CDR3 region: CASKGDGTEAFF. The CDR3 coding sequence is TGTGCCAGCAAAGGGGACGGCACTGAAGCTTTCTTT. This chain uses TRBV2 with TRBJ1-1, with D possibly TRBD1 on 5 matching bases. CDR3 length equals 12 residues. V shed 7 bases and J shed 4 bases, with 10 bases lying between them. Germline V gene lookup returns CDR1 SNHLY and CDR2 FYNNEI.

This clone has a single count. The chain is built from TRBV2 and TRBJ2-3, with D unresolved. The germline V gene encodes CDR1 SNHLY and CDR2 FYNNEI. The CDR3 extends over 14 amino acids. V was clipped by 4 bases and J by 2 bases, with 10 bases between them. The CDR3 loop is CASSAGRFTDTQYF. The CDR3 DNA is TGTGCCAGCAGTGCGGGCAGATTCACAGATACGCAGTATTTT.

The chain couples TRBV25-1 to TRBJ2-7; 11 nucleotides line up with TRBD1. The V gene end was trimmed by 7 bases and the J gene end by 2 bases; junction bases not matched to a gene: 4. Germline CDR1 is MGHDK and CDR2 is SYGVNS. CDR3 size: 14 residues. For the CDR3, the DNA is TGTGCCAGCACCGGGACAGGGGGGCCCTACGAGCAGTACTTC. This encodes CASTGTGGPYEQYF.

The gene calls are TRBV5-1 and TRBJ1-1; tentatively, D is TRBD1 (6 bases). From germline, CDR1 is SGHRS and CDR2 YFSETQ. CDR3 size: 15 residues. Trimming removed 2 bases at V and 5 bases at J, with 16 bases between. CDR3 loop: CASSFRGQGRTEAFF. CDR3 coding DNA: TGCGCCAGCAGCTTTAGAGGCCAGGGGAGGACTGAAGCTTTCTTT.

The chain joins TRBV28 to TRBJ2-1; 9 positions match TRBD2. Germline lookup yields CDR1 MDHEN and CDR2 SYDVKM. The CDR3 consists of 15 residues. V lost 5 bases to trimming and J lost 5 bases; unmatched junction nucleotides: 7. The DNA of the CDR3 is TGTGCCAGCAGTCCCCTAGCGGGGAGGAACAATGAGCAGTTCTTC. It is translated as CASSPLAGRNNEQFF.

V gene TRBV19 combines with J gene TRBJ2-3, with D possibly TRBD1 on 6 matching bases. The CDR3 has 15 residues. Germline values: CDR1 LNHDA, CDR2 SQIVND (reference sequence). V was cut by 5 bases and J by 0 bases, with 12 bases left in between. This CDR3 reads CASSWAGASTDTQYF. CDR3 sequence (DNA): TGTGCCAGTAGTTGGGCAGGGGCGAGCACAGATACGCAGTATTTT.

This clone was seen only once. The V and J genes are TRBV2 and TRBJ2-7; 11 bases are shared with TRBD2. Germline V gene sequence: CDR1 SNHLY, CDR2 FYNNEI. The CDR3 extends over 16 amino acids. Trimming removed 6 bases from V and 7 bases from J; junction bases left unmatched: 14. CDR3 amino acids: CASSEFTSGGWGEQYF. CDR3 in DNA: TGTGCCAGCAGCGAATTCACTAGCGGGGGTTGGGGGGAGCAGTACTTC.

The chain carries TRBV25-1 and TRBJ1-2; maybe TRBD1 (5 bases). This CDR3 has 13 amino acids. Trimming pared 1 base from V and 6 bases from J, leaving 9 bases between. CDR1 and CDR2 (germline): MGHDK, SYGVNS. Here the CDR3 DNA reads TGTGCCAGCAGTGAATTGGGGGGTGATGGCTACACCTTC. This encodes CASSELGGDGYTF.

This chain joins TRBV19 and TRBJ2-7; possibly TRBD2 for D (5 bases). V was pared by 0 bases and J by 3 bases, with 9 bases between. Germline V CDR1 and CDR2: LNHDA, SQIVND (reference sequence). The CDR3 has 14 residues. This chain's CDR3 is CASSIDRGDYEQYF. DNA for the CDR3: TGTGCCAGTAGTATAGACCGGGGAGACTACGAGCAGTACTTC.

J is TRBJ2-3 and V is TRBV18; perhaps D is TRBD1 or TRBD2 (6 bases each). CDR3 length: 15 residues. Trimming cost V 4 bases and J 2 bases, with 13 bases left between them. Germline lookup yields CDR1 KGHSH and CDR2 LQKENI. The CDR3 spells CASSLTGGVTDTQYF. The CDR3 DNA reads TGTGCCAGCTCACTGACAGGAGGGGTCACAGATACGCAGTATTTT.

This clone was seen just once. CDR3: CASSLELWALDTQYF. As DNA, the CDR3 is TGTGCCAGCAGCTTAGAGCTTTGGGCACTAGATACGCAGTATTTT. The chain has TRBV11-2 and TRBJ2-3, with D hard to call. The CDR3 totals 15 residues. Between the trimmed V and J ends, which lost 0 bases and 5 bases, there was a span of 12 bases. Germline V gene sequence: CDR1 SGHAT, CDR2 FQNNGV.

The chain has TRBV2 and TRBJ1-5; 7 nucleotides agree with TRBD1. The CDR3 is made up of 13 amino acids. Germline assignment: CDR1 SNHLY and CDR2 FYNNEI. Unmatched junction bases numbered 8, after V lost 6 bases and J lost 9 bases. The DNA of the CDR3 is TGTGCCAGCAGGGGGACAGAGTACGCGCCCCAGCATTTT. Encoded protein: CASRGTEYAPQHF.

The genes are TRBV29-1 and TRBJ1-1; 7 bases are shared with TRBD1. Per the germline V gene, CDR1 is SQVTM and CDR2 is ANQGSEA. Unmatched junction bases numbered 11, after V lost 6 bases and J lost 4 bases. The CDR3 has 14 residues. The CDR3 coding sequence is TGCAGCGTCCACGACAGGGCTTCCCTCACTGAAGCTTTCTTT. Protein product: CSVHDRASLTEAFF.

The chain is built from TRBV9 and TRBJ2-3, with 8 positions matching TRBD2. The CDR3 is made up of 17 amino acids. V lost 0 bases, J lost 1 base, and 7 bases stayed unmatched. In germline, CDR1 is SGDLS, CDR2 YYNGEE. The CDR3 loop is CASSVGVGGGRTDTQYF. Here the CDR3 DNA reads TGTGCCAGCAGCGTAGGAGTGGGCGGGGGGCGCACAGATACGCAGTATTTT.

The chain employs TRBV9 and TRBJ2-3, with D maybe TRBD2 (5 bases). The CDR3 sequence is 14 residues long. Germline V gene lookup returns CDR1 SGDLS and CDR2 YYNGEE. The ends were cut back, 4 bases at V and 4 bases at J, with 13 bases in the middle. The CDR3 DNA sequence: TGTGCCAGCAGCCTAGCTAGTGCTCCAGATACGCAGTATTTT. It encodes CASSLASAPDTQYF.

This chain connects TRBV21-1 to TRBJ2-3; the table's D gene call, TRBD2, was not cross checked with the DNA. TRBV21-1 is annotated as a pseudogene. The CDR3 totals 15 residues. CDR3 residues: CATRRRGTRTDTQYF. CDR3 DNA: TGTGCCACCAGAAGGAGAGGGACTCGCACAGATACGCAGTATTTT.

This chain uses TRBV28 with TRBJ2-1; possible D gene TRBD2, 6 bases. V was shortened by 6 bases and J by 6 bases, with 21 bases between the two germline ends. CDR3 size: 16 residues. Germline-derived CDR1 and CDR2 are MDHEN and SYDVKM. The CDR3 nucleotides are TGTGCCAGCAGGGCCTCTGGGAGGTACCCCTCCAATGAGCAGTTCTTC. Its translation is CASRASGRYPSNEQFF.

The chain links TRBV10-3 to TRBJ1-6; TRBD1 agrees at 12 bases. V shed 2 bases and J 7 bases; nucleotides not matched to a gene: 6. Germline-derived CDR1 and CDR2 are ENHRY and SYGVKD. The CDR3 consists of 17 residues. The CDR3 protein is CAISEGTGGAGNSPLHF. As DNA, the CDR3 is TGTGCCATCAGTGAGGGGACAGGGGGCGCGGGGAATTCACCCCTCCACTTT.

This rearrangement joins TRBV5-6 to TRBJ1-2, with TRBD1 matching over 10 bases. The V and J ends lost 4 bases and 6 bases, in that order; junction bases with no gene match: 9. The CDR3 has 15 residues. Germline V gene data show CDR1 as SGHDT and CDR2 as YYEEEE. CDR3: CASSLDRGRFHGYTF. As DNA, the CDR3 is TGTGCCAGCAGCCTTGACAGGGGGCGCTTTCATGGCTACACCTTC. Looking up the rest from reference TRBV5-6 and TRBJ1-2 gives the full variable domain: DAGVTQSPTHLIKTRGQQVTLRCSPKSGHDTVSWYQQALGQGPQFIFQYYEEEERQRGNFPDRFSGHQFPNYSSELNVNALLLGDSALYLCASSLDRGRFHGYTFGSGTRLTVV.